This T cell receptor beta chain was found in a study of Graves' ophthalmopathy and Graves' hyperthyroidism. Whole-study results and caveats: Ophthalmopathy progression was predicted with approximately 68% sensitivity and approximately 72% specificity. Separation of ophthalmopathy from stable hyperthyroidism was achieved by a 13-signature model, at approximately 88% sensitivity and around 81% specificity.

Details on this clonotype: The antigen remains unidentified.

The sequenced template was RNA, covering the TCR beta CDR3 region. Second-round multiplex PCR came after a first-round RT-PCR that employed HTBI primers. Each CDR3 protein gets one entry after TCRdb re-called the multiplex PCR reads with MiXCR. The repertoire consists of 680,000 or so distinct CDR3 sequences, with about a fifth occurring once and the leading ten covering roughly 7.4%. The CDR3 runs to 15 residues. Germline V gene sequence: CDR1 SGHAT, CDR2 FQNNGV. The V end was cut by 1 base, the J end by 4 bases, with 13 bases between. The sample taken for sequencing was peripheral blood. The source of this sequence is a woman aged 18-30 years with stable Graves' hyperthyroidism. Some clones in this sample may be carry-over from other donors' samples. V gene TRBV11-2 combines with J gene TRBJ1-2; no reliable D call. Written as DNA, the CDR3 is TGTGCCAGCAGCTTAGCAGTCTCTCCCTCCTATGGCTACACCTTC. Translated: CASSLAVSPSYGYTF. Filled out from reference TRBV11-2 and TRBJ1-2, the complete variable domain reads EAGVAQSPRYKIIEKRQSVAFWCNPISGHATLYWYQQILGQGPKLLIQFQNNGVVDDSQLPKDRFSAERLKGVDSTLKIQPAKLEDSAVYLCASSLAVSPSYGYTFGSGTRLTVV.